The 14 T cell receptor beta chains in this list originate from one sample, sequenced in a study of control samples from healthy donors and cancer patients. Here immunoSEQ multiplex PCR was the method, and the copy in TCRdb shows in-frame clones only, minus some. The table has roughly 120,000 clones, 85% to 90% seen once; the top ten hold approximately 2.3%. Sequencing was performed on blood. These receptor sequences come from a woman in her 70s in good health.

The CDR3 bases are TGTGCCAGCAGCCCCAGGGTGAATAAGGGCTACGAGCAGTACTTC. Translation gives CASSPRVNKGYEQYF. This chain uses TRBV3-1 (or the pseudogene TRBV3-2) with TRBJ2-7, with D possibly being TRBD1 (5 bases). CDR1 is LGHDT and CDR2 is YNNKEL in the germline V gene (reference sequence). Trimming left V 4 bases short and J 3 bases short, with 16 bases between. This CDR3 spans 15 amino acids.

The chain couples TRBV6-5 to TRBJ1-5, with D uncertain. This CDR3 has 15 residues. V lost 6 bases and J 7 bases, leaving 19 bases between the germline ends. The germline CDR1 and CDR2 sequences are MNHEY and SVGAGI. CDR3: CASSPGTVIEQPQHF. CDR3 in DNA: TGTGCCAGCAGCCCCGGAACGGTCATTGAGCAGCCCCAGCATTTT.

V gene TRBV6-5 combines with J gene TRBJ2-1, with TRBD1 matching over 7 bases. The CDR3 covers 16 residues. CDR1 is MNHEY and CDR2 is SVGAGI in the germline V gene. V dropped 2 bases and J dropped 0; count of bases not matched to a gene: 4. In DNA form, the CDR3 reads TGTGCCAGCAGTTACCAGACAGGGAGCTCCTACAATGAGCAGTTCTTC. This translates into CASSYQTGSSYNEQFF.

The gene calls are TRBV18 and TRBJ2-3; D unclear. Looked up from germline, CDR1 is KGHSH and CDR2 is LQKENI. Deletions cut 2 bases from V and 1 base from J, with 7 bases between. This CDR3 contains 14 residues. The CDR3 region is CASSPVIGTDTQYF. The CDR3, as DNA: TGTGCCAGCTCACCAGTCATCGGCACAGATACGCAGTATTTT.

The chain is built from TRBV6-5 and TRBJ1-5; a weak D match, TRBD1 (5 bases). CDR1 MNHEY and CDR2 SVGAGI come from the germline V gene. The V and J ends lost 2 bases and 6 bases respectively, with 14 bases between them. This CDR3 is 15 amino acids long. The CDR3 region is CASSYGRGRGQPQHF. Written as DNA, the CDR3 is TGTGCCAGCAGTTACGGGCGGGGCCGGGGTCAGCCCCAGCATTTT.

This clone turned up a few times. The V call is TRBV7-2, the J call TRBJ1-1; a possible D gene is TRBD1 (6 bases). Germline V gene data show CDR1 as SGHTA and CDR2 as FQGNSA. With 6 bases removed from V and 5 bases from J, the gap between germline ends came to 16 bases. The CDR3 contains 14 residues. CDR3 nucleotide sequence: TGTGCCAGCAGTTACATGGGGGGGCGGACTGAAGCTTTCTTT. It specifies CASSYMGGRTEAFF.

J is TRBJ2-5 and V is TRBV15, with D possibly TRBD1 on 5 matching bases. The CDR3 loop spans 14 amino acids. The germline V gene has CDR1 LNHNV and CDR2 YYDKDF (reference sequence). Trimming took off 1 base at V and 9 bases at J, with 15 bases between the two ends. The CDR3 nucleotides read TGTGCCACCAGCAGAGGTCCGGACATATCGGCCCAGTACTTC. Its translation: CATSRGPDISAQYF.

The chain carries TRBV12-3 or TRBV12-4 and TRBJ1-2; maybe TRBD1 (6 bases). Trimming left V 5 bases short and J 8 bases short, with 12 bases between. The CDR3 sequence is 12 residues long. CDR3 bases: TGTGCCAGCAGTCGGGACACCGGAGGCTACACCTTC. It encodes CASSRDTGGYTF.

In this sample, this clone turned up once. The V call is TRBV7-2, the J call TRBJ1-2, with D possibly matching TRBD1 (5 bases). Germline CDR1 and CDR2: SGHTA and FQGNSA. V was shortened by 4 bases and J by 6 bases, with 21 bases between the two germline ends. The CDR3 spans 16 residues. The CDR3 here is CASSSYPDVGVNGYTF. CDR3 bases: TGTGCCAGCAGCTCATATCCGGACGTGGGGGTTAATGGCTACACCTTC.

This clone was seen only a few times. V and J are TRBV5-6 and TRBJ1-5; 10 nucleotides agree with TRBD1. The V gene end was trimmed by 1 base and the J gene end by 5 bases; junction bases not matched to a gene: 3. Germline CDR1 SGHDT, CDR2 YYEEEE. The CDR3 spans 15 residues. DNA for the CDR3: TGTGCCAGCAGCTTGATAGGGACAGGGGATCAGCCCCAGCATTTT. Amino acid sequence: CASSLIGTGDQPQHF.

This clone was seen more than once but under ten times. V is TRBV6-2 or TRBV6-3 and J is TRBJ1-3, with 8 bases lining up with TRBD1. J lost 2 bases, V lost 6 bases, and 3 bases had no gene match. The CDR3 extends over 14 amino acids. Germline-derived CDR1 and CDR2 are MNHEY and SVGEGT. The CDR3 loop is CASSLGQAGNTIYF. DNA for the CDR3: TGTGCCAGCAGCCTGGGACAGGCTGGAAACACCATATATTTT.

This rearrangement joins TRBV5-1 to TRBJ2-3, with 11 bases that match TRBD1. Unmatched junction bases numbered 10, after V lost 4 bases and J lost 0 bases. CDR1 SGHRS and CDR2 YFSETQ come from the germline V gene. The CDR3 sequence is 18 residues long. The CDR3 nucleotides read TGCGCCAGCAGCGCTCGGACAGGGGGCGTCGTAAGCACAGATACGCAGTATTTT. Amino acids: CASSARTGGVVSTDTQYF.

The chain uses TRBV6-2 or TRBV6-3 and TRBJ1-5; D ambiguous. The CDR3 length is 14 residues. The germline V and J ends were trimmed by 4 bases and 4 bases, with 11 bases remaining between them. The germline V gene has CDR1 MNHEY and CDR2 SVGEGT. The CDR3 here is CASSSAGKNQPQHF. CDR3 bases: TGTGCCAGCAGTTCCGCAGGAAAGAATCAGCCCCAGCATTTT.

The V gene is TRBV19, the J gene TRBJ1-6, with a weak D call TRBD1 (6 bases). V lost 3 bases, J lost 10 bases, and 16 bases lay in between. The CDR3 contains 15 residues. Germline-derived CDR1 and CDR2 are LNHDA and SQIVND (reference sequence). DNA for the CDR3: TGTGCCAGTAGTATGGGATCAAGGGGGAGATCACCCCTCCACTTT. Residues: CASSMGSRGRSPLHF.